A selection of T cell receptor beta chains follows, all from one sample in a study of cytomegalovirus exposure and HLA in healthy donors. Method: immunoSEQ multiplex PCR; TCRdb's copy keeps in-frame clones and lacks some. The data hold tens of thousands of clones, with roughly 60% observed a single time. The source material was PBMCs. The origin of the receptors is a man in his forties or fifties in good health and CMV-seropositive. CDR3s include the opening cysteine and the closing phenylalanine or tryptophan. The D gene is left open where the match is weak. Rows give clone size only sometimes, using once, few, many, or a class for an expanded clone.

d_call j_call clone_size v_call cdr3_aa cdr3_nt
NA TRBJ1-1 NA TRBV4-2 CASSREARQGTTEAFF TGTGCCAGCAGCCGCGAGGCCCGCCAGGGGACCACTGAAGCTTTCTTT
NA TRBJ2-5 NA TRBV5-1 CASSFTGTRETQYF TGCGCCAGCAGCTTTACCGGGACTCGAGAGACCCAGTACTTC
NA TRBJ2-3 NA TRBV29-1 CSVAQRVSTDTQYF TGCAGCGTTGCTCAGCGGGTTAGCACAGATACGCAGTATTTT
NA TRBJ1-6 once TRBV2 CASSGEDSPLHF TGTGCCAGCAGCGGAGAGGACAGCCCCCTCCACTTT
NA TRBJ2-7 NA TRBV23-1 CASSPPNEQYF TGCGCCAGCAGCCCCCCCAACGAGCAGTACTTC
NA TRBJ2-1 NA TRBV5-1 CASSLDGHNEQFF TGCGCCAGCAGCTTGGACGGTCACAATGAGCAGTTCTTC
TRBD1 TRBJ1-2 once TRBV6-6 CASSYAGTGEYGYTF TGTGCCAGCAGTTACGCCGGGACAGGGGAGTATGGCTACACCTTC
TRBD2 TRBJ2-5 NA TRBV29-1 CGGLAGSSETQYF TGCGGGGGACTAGCGGGGTCATCAGAGACCCAGTACTTC
NA TRBJ2-7 NA TRBV6-1 CASSERAGRSGEQYF TGTGCCAGCAGTGAAAGGGCGGGGAGGTCCGGCGAGCAGTACTTC
TRBD1 TRBJ2-5 NA TRBV2 CASLDRAYQETQYF TGTGCCAGCCTGGACAGGGCCTACCAAGAGACCCAGTACTTC
TRBD2 TRBJ2-5 few TRBV6-5 CASRPSGGEETQYF TGTGCCAGCAGGCCTAGCGGGGGGGAGGAGACCCAGTACTTC
TRBD1 TRBJ1-4 few TRBV9 CASSISGTGGEKLFF TGTGCCAGCAGCATTTCCGGGACAGGGGGTGAAAAACTGTTTTTT
TRBD2 TRBJ2-3 NA TRBV6-5 CASSYRGGPSTDTQYF TGTGCCAGCAGTTACCGCGGGGGGCCTAGCACAGATACGCAGTATTTT
TRBD2 TRBJ2-7 NA TRBV9 CASSPGLDPYEQYF TGTGCCAGCAGCCCTGGACTAGATCCCTACGAGCAGTACTTC
NA TRBJ2-7 NA TRBV2 CASSETGLGYEQYF TGTGCCAGCAGTGAGACAGGTTTGGGCTACGAGCAGTACTTC
NA TRBJ1-4 NA TRBV4-2 CASSQDPGRADEKLFF TGTGCCAGCAGCCAAGATCCCGGCAGGGCGGATGAAAAACTGTTTTTT
NA TRBJ2-7 NA TRBV6-5 CASSYSSSYEQYF TGTGCCAGCAGTTACTCCAGCTCCTACGAGCAGTACTTC
NA TRBJ2-7 NA TRBV7-8 CASSLETSRHEQYF TGTGCCAGCAGCTTAGAGACTAGTCGGCACGAGCAGTACTTC
NA TRBJ2-7 NA TRBV7-6 CASSPGTPEQYF TGTGCCAGCAGTCCCGGGACACCCGAGCAGTACTTC
NA TRBJ2-3 NA TRBV5-1 CASSPNTDTQYF TGCGCCAGCAGTCCAAACACAGATACGCAGTATTTT
TRBD2 TRBJ2-1 once TRBV2 CATKLGGDNEQFF TGTGCCACCAAGTTGGGAGGGGACAATGAGCAGTTCTTC
TRBD2 TRBJ2-1 NA TRBV6-1 CASSTRTSGLNEQFF TGTGCCAGCAGCACCAGGACTAGCGGCTTGAATGAGCAGTTCTTC